This T cell receptor beta chain stems from a study of T cell responses to AZD1222 COVID-19 vaccine (dated by TCRdb to the early 2020s). Notes on the research overall: TCR sequencing was performed for 230 to 250 trial participants, of whom around 200 were given two doses of AZD1222 and 26 were given two doses of MenACWY control vaccine. Trial participants were enrolled by age into subgroups of 18-55, 56-69 and 70-plus years, and about 150, 27 and 61 TCR-sequenced participants, respectively, were included in these subgroups. On the study overall, not on this receptor specifically: Nearly half of unique spike-specific TCRs reportedly recognized epitopes outside regions mutated in the B.1.351 and B.1.1.7 variants. Only a handful of AZD1222 recipients were SARS-CoV-2 seropositive at baseline, limiting conclusions about previously exposed vaccinees. CD4 TCRs associated with the vaccine covered the entire spike protein, and the dominant responses were in regions 160-218 and 743-854. Because no samples from the day 14 peak response were available, repertoires could be characterized only after the peak T cell response. Participants were mostly white British, with more females than males. The authors suggested clonal diversity may have been underestimated. In the small 56-69-year group, the increase in depth fell short of significance, most likely because of low power. After two AZD1222 doses, spike-specific TCR breadth and depth were significantly higher than at day 0 and than in MenACWY recipients.

The germline V gene (reference sequence) specifies DFQATT as CDR1 and SNEGSKA as CDR2. The CDR3 runs 11 residues from the cysteine to the phenylalanine. Only the CDR3 portion is preserved as DNA: 33 bases, with reading frame beginning at the first base. V is pared back by 6 bases and J by 5 bases, with 9 bases lying between the germline termini. This sample's time point label indicates: about 28 days (+/-7) after the second vaccine dose. AZD1222 recipients given second doses at about 4 weeks or at about 12 weeks were pooled, since spike-specific TCR depth and breadth were not found to differ between the two schedules. Vaccinee samples were obtained from the UK trials COV001 and COV002, which included a single-blind randomized controlled phase 2/3 trial of AZD1222 (ChAdOx1 nCoV-19) in healthy adults. For TCRbeta chain sequencing, PBMC samples from trial participants were taken at day 0 and at day 28 after the second dose.

Remarks on this clone: The target of this receptor is not known. No much larger clone is present one base from it, and per-base qualities are unavailable.

The CDR3 regions of human TCRbeta chains were subjected to immunosequencing. The source study handled its data this way. Repertoire TCRs were matched against a reference library of SARS-CoV-2-specific TCRs generated with the MIRA antigen-specificity platform. Breadth meant the fraction of unique TCRs that were SARS-CoV-2-associated, whereas depth meant the fraction of total T cells that were SARS-CoV-2-associated. Using the MIRA data, each spike-specific TCR was mapped to the spike region that the TCR reacts to and placed in a CD4 or CD8 class. Log10-transformed breadth and depth values were compared by one-way ANOVA with Sidak's multiple comparisons tests. TCRdb obtained this table from immuneACCESS and retained in-frame rearrangements with V and J assigned. These tables miss some clones; where compared with another copy, unresolved V genes account for less than half of the shortfall, and the remainder is unexplained. D and trimming come from the DNA, and the V and J calls and clone size come from that table. This sample comprises about 55,000 clones, approximately 80% of them detected only once. Around 5% of the sample is in the top ten clones.

The V gene is TRBV20-1 and the J gene is TRBJ2-3; too little of a D gene remains to name it. The clonotype comes from an adult who received the AZD1222 COVID-19 vaccine. The sample was peripheral blood, taken 28 days after the second AZD1222 dose. CDR3 reads: CSAPWGDTQYF. The nucleotide sequence reads as follows: TGCAGTGCCCCCTGGGGAGATACGCAGTATTTT.